This TCR beta chain is drawn from a study of shared clonotypes between healthy human individuals. Study results and caveats: A handful of donors had 4% to 6.5% of their naive CD4 clonotypes in common.

The run depth of the assay was deep. Each subset's genomic DNA was split evenly across several immunoSEQ plates. TCRdb keeps only in-frame clones here, not all; method: immunoSEQ multiplex PCR. The data show 2 million to 2.5 million clones, around 95% seen once. Comment on this clone: Its antigen is currently unknown. In the same sample, other DNA sequences code for this CDR3.

Each donor was a Caucasian adult residing in Nashville, Tennessee. This CDR3 is 15 amino acids long. Losses at the gene ends were 6 bases for V and 0 bases for J; bases not matched to a gene: 3. Germline-derived CDR1 and CDR2 are LNHDA and SQIVND (reference sequence). The chain links TRBV19 to TRBJ2-3; 10 bases map to TRBD2. This TCR was sampled from a man younger than 30 in good health. Sequencing used naive CD4+ T cells sorted from blood. Subset described: CD45RA+ positively selected. The CDR3 protein is CASSETSGSTDTQYF. The CDR3, as DNA: TGTGCCAGTAGCGAGACTAGCGGGAGCACAGATACGCAGTATTTT.